This note documents a single T cell receptor (beta chain) sequence. These data are taken from a study of T cell responses to AZD1222 COVID-19 vaccine. Sequencing was performed with immunoSEQ multiplex PCR; in TCRdb, only in-frame clones are kept and a portion is missing. The repertoire consists of 150,000 to 200,000 clones, with around 92% occurring once and the leading ten covering about 2.5%. The CDR3 sequence is 15 residues long. Germline CDR1 is KGHDR and CDR2 is SFDVKD. V was cut by 5 bases and J by 4 bases, with 16 bases left in between. This specimen was peripheral blood, taken on day 0 of AZD1222 vaccination. The TCR originated in an adult in good health. The V call is TRBV24-1, the J call TRBJ2-5; D possibly corresponds to TRBD2 (7 bases). In DNA form, the CDR3 reads TGTGCCACCAGTGGGGGGGGGACAAGGGGAGAGACCCAGTACTTC. As protein: CATSGGGTRGETQYF.